A single sample is the source of the 22 T cell receptor beta chains below, sequenced in a study of identical twins. TCRdb reprocessed the 5' RACE reads via MiXCR and lists one record per CDR3 protein. Among about 570,000 distinct CDR3 sequences listed, 9.5% to 10% were seen once. The sample also formed part of further work on yellow fever vaccine responses in identical twins.

Sequencing input: PBMCs. Receptors originate from a woman aged 18-29 years in good health.

V is TRBV20-1 and J is TRBJ2-7; 8 bases map to TRBD1. The V gene end was trimmed by 2 bases and the J gene end by 1 base; junction bases not matched to a gene: 4. The CDR3 spans 14 residues. Germline assignment: CDR1 DFQATT and CDR2 SNEGSKA (reference sequence). The CDR3 protein is CSARPRTGSYEQYF. For the CDR3, the DNA is TGCAGTGCTAGACCCCGGACAGGGTCCTACGAGCAGTACTTC.

This clonotype was seen a few times. The V gene is TRBV4-1, the J gene TRBJ2-1, with a weak D call TRBD1 (5 bases). Germline loops: CDR1 MGHRA, CDR2 YSYEKL. The CDR3 is 14 residues long. V was cut by 0 bases and J by 10 bases, with 13 bases left in between. CDR3 sequence reads: CASSQDLQGREQFF. In DNA, the CDR3 is TGCGCCAGCAGCCAAGATCTCCAGGGCCGCGAGCAGTTCTTC.

The chain joins TRBV28 to TRBJ2-5; tentatively, D is TRBD2 (5 bases). The germline V and J ends were trimmed by 3 bases and 4 bases, with 12 bases remaining between them. The germline V gene encodes CDR1 MDHEN and CDR2 SYDVKM. The CDR3 is made up of 14 amino acids. The CDR3 is CASSFLAGLETQYF. CDR3 nucleotides: TGTGCCAGCAGTTTTCTGGCGGGCCTAGAGACCCAGTACTTC.

The chain recombines TRBV9 with TRBJ2-3, with unresolved D. Trimming cost V 3 bases and J 5 bases, with 13 bases left between them. This CDR3 region has 14 residues. The germline V gene has CDR1 SGDLS and CDR2 YYNGEE. CDR3 sequence: CASSGPDVVDTQYF. Written as DNA, the CDR3 is TGTGCCAGCAGCGGACCGGACGTGGTAGATACGCAGTATTTT. Based on the CDR3 plus reference TRBV9 and TRBJ2-3, the full variable domain is DSGVTQTPKHLITATGQRVTLRCSPRSGDLSVYWYQQSLDQGLQFLIQYYNGEERAKGNILERFSAQQFPDLHSELNLSSLELGDSALYFCASSGPDVVDTQYFGPGTRLTVL.

This clonotype was counted ten times or more. The chain carries TRBV4-3 and TRBJ2-2, with 12 bases lining up with TRBD2. V trimming: 0 bases; J trimming: 4 bases; junction bases outside the gene matches: 3. This CDR3 has 17 residues. CDR1 is LGHNA, CDR2 YSLEER, per germline. The CDR3 nucleotides read TGCGCCAGCAGCCAAGACAGGGGACTAGCGGGCACCGGGGAGCTGTTTTTT. This encodes CASSQDRGLAGTGELFF.

The CDR3 sequence: CASNKDSKSYEQYF. The DNA of the CDR3 is TGTGCCAGCAATAAAGACAGCAAATCCTACGAGCAGTACTTC. This sequence joins TRBV2 and TRBJ2-7, with D perhaps matching TRBD1 (5 bases). Germline CDR1 and CDR2: SNHLY and FYNNEI. The V and J ends lost 7 bases and 1 base respectively, with 14 bases between them. This CDR3 comprises 14 residues.

This clonotype was detected ten times or more. V gene TRBV14 combines with J gene TRBJ2-1; TRBD2 agrees at 13 bases. V lost 1 base to trimming and J lost 0 bases; unmatched junction nucleotides: 15. The CDR3 loop spans 22 amino acids. Germline V gives CDR1 SGHDN, CDR2 FVKESK. CDR3 coding DNA: TGTGCCAGCAGCCAAGGTACGACGTGGACTAGCGGGAGATCCGGCTCCTACAATGAGCAGTTCTTC. Residues: CASSQGTTWTSGRSGSYNEQFF.

This clonotype was picked up many times. The chain is built from TRBV5-1 and TRBJ2-1; D uncertain. Trimming cost V 2 bases and J 6 bases, with 15 bases left between them. This CDR3 comprises 15 residues. Germline V gene lookup returns CDR1 SGHRS and CDR2 YFSETQ. CDR3 DNA: TGCGCCAGCAGCTTTCCTACGGTTAGGCCCAATGAGCAGTTCTTC. This sequence encodes CASSFPTVRPNEQFF.

The chain links TRBV7-2 to TRBJ2-3; 10 bases match TRBD2. V trimming: 6 bases; J trimming: 2 bases; junction bases outside the gene matches: 8. Germline V gene sequence: CDR1 SGHTA, CDR2 FQGNSA. This CDR3 spans 16 amino acids. CDR3 coding DNA: TGTGCCAGCAGGGTCACCGGGACTAGCGCCACAGATACGCAGTATTTT. Protein: CASRVTGTSATDTQYF.

This clonotype has ten or more counts. This rearrangement joins TRBV24-1 to TRBJ2-5; D remains unclear. V shed 3 bases and J shed 4 bases, with 14 bases lying between them. CDR1 is KGHDR and CDR2 is SFDVKD in the germline V gene. The CDR3 runs 15 residues. DNA of the CDR3: TGTGCCACCAGTGATAGCTCCGGCGCACCAGAGACCCAGTACTTC. It encodes CATSDSSGAPETQYF.

The chain uses TRBV27 and TRBJ2-3; D possibly corresponds to TRBD2 (6 bases). Germline V gene data show CDR1 as MNHEY and CDR2 as SMNVEV (reference sequence). This CDR3 spans 17 amino acids. Trimming removed 5 bases from V and 8 bases from J, with 26 bases in between. The CDR3 DNA reads TGTGCCAGCAGTCCCCAGACTAGTCAGGCGGTTAGTGGTACGCAGTATTTT. Its protein is CASSPQTSQAVSGTQYF.

This chain links TRBV11-2 with TRBJ2-1; the D is unclear. This CDR3 contains 17 residues. CDR1 is SGHAT, CDR2 FQNNGV, per germline. V was cut by 3 bases and J by 0 bases, with 15 bases left in between. The DNA of the CDR3 is TGTGCCAGCAGCTTTTCCGCGCGGCTGAGCTCCTACAATGAGCAGTTCTTC. Its protein product is CASSFSARLSSYNEQFF. The variable domain in full, with the rest retrieved from reference TRBV11-2 and TRBJ2-1, is EAGVAQSPRYKIIEKRQSVAFWCNPISGHATLYWYQQILGQGPKLLIQFQNNGVVDDSQLPKDRFSAERLKGVDSTLKIQPAKLEDSAVYLCASSFSARLSSYNEQFFGPGTRLTVL.

The chain links TRBV12-3 or TRBV12-4 to TRBJ2-7; D gene ambiguous. Trimming pared 3 bases from V and 2 bases from J, leaving 11 bases between. This CDR3 is built from 14 residues. CDR3: CASSFGPGTYEQYF. CDR3 in DNA: TGTGCCAGCAGTTTCGGGCCTGGAACCTACGAGCAGTACTTC.

This clonotype was observed many times. The chain carries TRBV2 and TRBJ2-2; D is ambiguous. Germline V CDR1 and CDR2: SNHLY, FYNNEI. V lost 7 bases and J 6 bases, leaving 12 bases between the germline ends. The CDR3 covers 13 residues. CDR3 in amino acids: CASTPVAAGELFF. The CDR3 coding sequence is TGTGCCAGCACCCCTGTGGCTGCCGGGGAGCTGTTTTTT. Full variable domain (missing parts from reference TRBV2 and TRBJ2-2): EPEVTQTPSHQVTQMGQEVILRCVPISNHLYFYWYRQILGQKVEFLVSFYNNEISEKSEIFDDQFSVERPDGSNFTLKIRSTKLEDSAMYFCASTPVAAGELFFGEGSRLTVL.

The chain combines TRBV20-1 with TRBJ1-5, with D tentatively TRBD1 (6 bases). Trimming stripped 2 bases from V and 0 bases from J, with 8 bases between. The CDR3 is 14 residues long. Germline CDR1 and CDR2: DFQATT and SNEGSKA (reference sequence). The CDR3 sequence is CSARWTDSNQPQHF. CDR3 coding DNA: TGCAGTGCTAGATGGACAGATAGCAATCAGCCCCAGCATTTT.

The V and J genes are TRBV29-1 and TRBJ2-7; D is possibly TRBD1 or TRBD2 (5 bases each). V shed 5 bases and J shed 3 bases, with 11 bases lying between them. Germline lookup yields CDR1 SQVTM and CDR2 ANQGSEA. The CDR3 is 12 amino acids. The CDR3 reads CSVRDRGYEQYF. The DNA for the CDR3 is TGCAGCGTTCGGGACCGCGGCTACGAGCAGTACTTC.

Many counts were recorded for this clonotype. The rearrangement uses TRBV20-1 and TRBJ2-7, with 10 bases aligning to TRBD1. CDR1 is DFQATT, CDR2 SNEGSKA, per germline (reference sequence). The CDR3 length is 13 residues. V lost 4 bases, J lost 5 bases, and 5 bases stayed unmatched. The CDR3 here is CSATGQGRDEQYF. The CDR3 nucleotides read TGCAGTGCTACGGGACAGGGGAGGGACGAGCAGTACTTC.

This clonotype occurred many times. The chain joins TRBV12-3 or TRBV12-4 to TRBJ2-3, with D tentatively TRBD2 (5 bases). Trimming cost V 3 bases and J 0 bases, with 13 bases left between them. This CDR3 has 16 amino acids. CDR3 loop: CASSLWETTSTDTQYF. The DNA of the CDR3 is TGTGCCAGCAGTTTGTGGGAGACAACTAGCACAGATACGCAGTATTTT.

The chain recombines TRBV4-3 with TRBJ2-7, with 10 bases that match TRBD2. Germline-derived CDR1 and CDR2 are LGHNA and YSLEER. The CDR3 loop spans 16 amino acids. V was pared by 0 bases and J by 4 bases, with 6 bases of the junction left unmatched. In DNA form, the CDR3 reads TGCGCCAGCAGCCAAGAGGCGGGACTAGCGATGTACGAGCAGTACTTC. Amino acid sequence: CASSQEAGLAMYEQYF.

This clonotype was seen more than once but under ten times. The V and J genes are TRBV7-2 and TRBJ2-7; 10 nucleotides agree with TRBD2. The CDR3 consists of 15 residues. Germline CDR1 is SGHTA and CDR2 is FQGNSA. V lost 2 bases and J lost 5; bases outside the gene matches: 6. The CDR3 protein is CASSLRAGGPNEQYF. The DNA for the CDR3 is TGTGCCAGCAGCTTAAGAGCGGGAGGGCCAAACGAGCAGTACTTC. The full variable domain, with the rest looked up from reference TRBV7-2 and TRBJ2-7, is GAGVSQSPSNKVTEKGKDVELRCDPISGHTALYWYRQSLGQGLEFLIYFQGNSAPDKSGLPSDRFSAERTGGSVSTLTIQRTQQEDSAVYLCASSLRAGGPNEQYFGPGTRLTVT.

This clonotype has ten or more counts. This chain links TRBV3-1 with TRBJ1-3; perhaps TRBD1 as D (5 bases). CDR3 length: 15 residues. CDR1 and CDR2 (germline): LGHDT, YNNKEL (reference sequence). Between the trimmed V and J ends, which lost 0 bases and 4 bases, there was a span of 10 bases. Written as DNA, the CDR3 is TGTGCCAGCAGCCAAGAGAGGAACAGGGGAAACACCATATATTTT. Encoded protein: CASSQERNRGNTIYF.

This clonotype was counted a few times. V and J are TRBV6-1 and TRBJ2-6; a possible D gene is TRBD2 (6 bases). The CDR3 runs 17 residues. The V gene lost 6 bases and the J gene lost 0 bases, with 15 bases spanning the gap. Per germline, CDR1 MNHNS and CDR2 SASEGT. The CDR3 reads CASSLLAPSSGANVLTF. In DNA, the CDR3 is TGTGCCAGCAGCCTTCTAGCGCCTAGCTCTGGGGCCAACGTCCTGACTTTC.